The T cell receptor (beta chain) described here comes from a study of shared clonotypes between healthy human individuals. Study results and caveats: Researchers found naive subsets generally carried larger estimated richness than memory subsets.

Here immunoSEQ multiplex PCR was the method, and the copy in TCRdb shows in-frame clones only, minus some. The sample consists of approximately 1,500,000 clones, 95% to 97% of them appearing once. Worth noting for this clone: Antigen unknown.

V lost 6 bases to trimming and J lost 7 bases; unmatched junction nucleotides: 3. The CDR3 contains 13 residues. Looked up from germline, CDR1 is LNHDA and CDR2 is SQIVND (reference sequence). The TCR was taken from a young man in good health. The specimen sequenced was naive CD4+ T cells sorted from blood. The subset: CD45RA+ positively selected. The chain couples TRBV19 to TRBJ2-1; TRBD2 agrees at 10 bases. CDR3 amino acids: CASRVTSGNEQFF. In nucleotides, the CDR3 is TGTGCCAGTAGGGTGACTAGCGGGAATGAGCAGTTCTTC.